This T cell receptor (beta chain) was sequenced in a study of early T cells in non-severe SARS-CoV-2 infection. Study background: Sequencing targeted bulk RNA from unsorted whole blood, leaving chains unpaired.

TCRdb used MiXCR to reprocess the 5' RACE reads, holding one entry per CDR3 protein. Among about 80,000 distinct CDR3 sequences listed, more than 9% were seen once. This clonotype has ten or more counts. The CDR3 has 13 amino acids. Germline V gives CDR1 DFQATT, CDR2 SNEGSKA (reference sequence). This clonotype was sampled from an adult who was a healthcare worker with PCR-confirmed SARS-CoV-2 infection or an uninfected control (not recorded which). The chain combines TRBV20-1 with TRBJ2-3; a possible D gene is TRBD1 (6 bases). Sequencing was done on a sample of whole blood. The CDR3 region is CRGKGESTDTQYF. In DNA form, the CDR3 reads TGCAGGGGAAAGGGGGAAAGCACAGATACGCAGTATTTT.